This TCR beta chain was sequenced for a study of blood T cell repertoires in COVID-19. Authors' methods: Reference gene primer amplification in the assay estimated nucleated cell counts. The table came from immunoSEQ multiplex PCR; TCRdb's copy has only in-frame clones and leaves some out. V, J and clone size derive from that table, while D and trimming were established from the DNA sequence. The sample carries more than 65,000 clones, 79% recorded once. This CDR3 has 14 amino acids. Trimming took 2 bases from V and 10 from J; bases not matched to a gene: 4. CDR1 and CDR2 from the germline V gene are MRHNA and SNTAGT.

This sequence joins TRBV6-4 and TRBJ1-6, with 8 bases that match TRBD1. The source is a human donor in a cohort sampled during active COVID-19. Sequenced material: peripheral blood. The CDR3 region has the DNA TGTGCCAGCAGTGACGGACAGGGATGGTCACCCCTCCACTTT. Its protein product is CASSDGQGWSPLHF.